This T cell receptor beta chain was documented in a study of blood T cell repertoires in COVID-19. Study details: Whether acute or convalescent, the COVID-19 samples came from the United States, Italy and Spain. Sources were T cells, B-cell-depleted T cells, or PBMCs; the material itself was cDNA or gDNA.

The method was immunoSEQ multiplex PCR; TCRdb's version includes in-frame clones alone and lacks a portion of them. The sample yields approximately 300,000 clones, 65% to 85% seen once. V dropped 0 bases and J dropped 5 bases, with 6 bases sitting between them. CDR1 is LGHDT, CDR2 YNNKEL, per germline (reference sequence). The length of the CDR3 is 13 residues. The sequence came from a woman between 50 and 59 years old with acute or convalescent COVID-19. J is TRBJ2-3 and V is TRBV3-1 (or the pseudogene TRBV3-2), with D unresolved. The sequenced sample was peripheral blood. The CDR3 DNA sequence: TGTGCCAGCAGCCAAGATCCGGGAGATACGCAGTATTTT. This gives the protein CASSQDPGDTQYF.